This T cell receptor (beta chain) stems from a study of cytomegalovirus exposure and HLA in healthy donors. With 60 Vbeta and 13 Jbeta primers, the PCR was carried out. Data came from immunoSEQ multiplex PCR; TCRdb stores just in-frame clones and leaves some out. The sample lists roughly 100,000 clones, 60% to 85% occurring once. The J segment lost 3 bases and the V segment lost 1 base, leaving 3 bases of the junction unmatched. Germline V gives CDR1 SNHLY, CDR2 FYNNEI. The CDR3 covers 16 residues. This TCR was sampled from a woman aged 18-29 years in good health and CMV-seropositive. The V call is TRBV2, the J call TRBJ2-4, with TRBD1 matching over 10 bases. The sequencing input was PBMCs. In DNA, the CDR3 is TGTGCCAGCAGTGAAGGGGGACAGGGGAACAAAAACATTCAGTACTTC. Translation: CASSEGGQGNKNIQYF.